The sample holds a few counts of the clone carrying this T cell receptor beta chain. This specimen comes from a study of blood T cells in healthy people across ages. The authors ran a second PCR of about 6 to 12 cycles using a sample-barcoded 5' primer and a J-beta primer mix. TCRdb ran MiXCR on the 5' RACE reads and lists one entry per CDR3 protein. The sample includes about 1.6 million distinct CDR3 sequences, almost 35% of them seen just once. The J segment lost 5 bases and the V segment lost 5 bases, leaving 9 bases of the junction unmatched. Germline-derived CDR1 and CDR2 are SGHAT and FQNNGV. The CDR3 spans 15 residues.

Sequencing was performed on blood. The rearrangement joins TRBV11-2 to TRBJ2-3; the match to TRBD2 covers 8 bases. This clonotype was obtained from a woman aged 25 to 39 in good health. CDR3 amino acids: CASSLQRGKGDTQYF. The CDR3 nucleotides read TGTGCCAGCAGCCTCCAGCGGGGGAAAGGAGATACGCAGTATTTT.